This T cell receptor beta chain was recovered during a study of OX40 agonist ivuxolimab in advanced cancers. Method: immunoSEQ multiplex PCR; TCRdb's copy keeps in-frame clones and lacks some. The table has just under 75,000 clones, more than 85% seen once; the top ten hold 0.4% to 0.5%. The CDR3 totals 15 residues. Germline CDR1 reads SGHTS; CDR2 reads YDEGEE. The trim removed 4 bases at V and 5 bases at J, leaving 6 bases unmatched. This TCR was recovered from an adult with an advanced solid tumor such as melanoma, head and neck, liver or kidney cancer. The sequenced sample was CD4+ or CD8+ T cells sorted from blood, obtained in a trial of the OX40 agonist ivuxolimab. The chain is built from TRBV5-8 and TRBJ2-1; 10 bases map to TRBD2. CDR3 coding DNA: TGTGCCAGCAGCGTGGGACTAGCGCCAAACAATGAGCAGTTCTTC. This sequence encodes CASSVGLAPNNEQFF.